The 28 T cell receptor beta chains in this list originate from one sample, sequenced in a study of CD8 T cells in ankylosing spondylitis. Study-level findings and limits: A TCR beta motif of under 10 highly homologous variants seemed to mark ankylosing spondylitis blood.

No antigen has been assigned to these receptors. TCRdb itself ran the 5' RACE reads through MiXCR, one entry per CDR3 protein. The sample records about 330,000 distinct CDR3 sequences, less than 10% being singletons. What was sequenced was blood, either unsorted or a sorted T cell fraction (not recorded which). All receptors derive from a male donor with ankylosing spondylitis.

This clonotype was found many times. This chain joins TRBV10-3 and TRBJ2-7, with 8 nucleotides matching TRBD2. The CDR3 spans 17 residues. V shed 0 bases, J shed 0 bases, and the junction held 7 bases outside the gene matches. Germline V gene sequence: CDR1 ENHRY, CDR2 SYGVKD. This CDR3 is CAISESRGGGYSYEQYF. CDR3 coding DNA: TGTGCCATCAGTGAGTCGAGAGGCGGGGGGTACTCCTACGAGCAGTACTTC.

This clonotype was counted at least ten times. V is TRBV5-1 and J is TRBJ2-2, with 7 bases matching TRBD1. Germline assignment: CDR1 SGHRS and CDR2 YFSETQ. The length of the CDR3 is 15 residues. J was trimmed by 5 bases and V by 2 bases; bases with no gene match: 6. CDR3 sequence reads: CASSFTGQYTGELFF. The CDR3 nucleotides read TGCGCCAGCAGCTTCACGGGACAGTATACCGGGGAGCTGTTTTTT.

This clonotype was observed a few times. The chain carries TRBV7-9 and TRBJ2-7, with 7 nucleotides matching TRBD1. V shed 5 bases and J 2 bases; nucleotides not matched to a gene: 9. The CDR3 loop spans 15 amino acids. Germline V gene lookup returns CDR1 SEHNR and CDR2 FQNEAQ (reference sequence). The CDR3 bases are TGTGCCAGCAGCCGAGATCGACAGGGCCCCTACGAGCAGTACTTC. Translated, it gives CASSRDRQGPYEQYF.

The genes are TRBV20-1 and TRBJ2-6; D not certain. The V and J ends lost 3 bases and 2 bases respectively, with 20 bases between them. The CDR3 is 18 amino acids. In germline, CDR1 is DFQATT, CDR2 SNEGSKA (reference sequence). This chain's CDR3 is CSARLTQPSLPGANVLTF. CDR3 in DNA: TGCAGTGCTAGGTTGACTCAACCGTCCCTCCCTGGGGCCAACGTCCTGACTTTC.

This sequence joins TRBV21-1 and TRBJ2-3; the listed D gene, TRBD1, was not tested against the DNA. TRBV21-1 is recorded as a pseudogene. The CDR3 is made up of 18 amino acids. CDR3 nucleotides: TGTGCCAGCAGCAAAGCGCTTTCAGGACAGGGGTCGAAAGATACGCAGTATTTT. This gives the protein CASSKALSGQGSKDTQYF.

The rearrangement links TRBV30 to TRBJ2-5, with a tentative D call TRBD1 (6 bases). V shed 8 bases and J shed 4 bases, with 11 bases lying between them. The CDR3 is 11 amino acids. Germline CDR1 is GTSNPN and CDR2 is SVGIG (reference sequence). CDR3 sequence: CAGGSGETQYF. The DNA for the CDR3 is TGTGCCGGGGGCAGCGGAGAGACCCAGTACTTC.

This clonotype was seen ten or more times. The chain carries TRBV3-1 and TRBJ2-1, with 13 bases aligning to TRBD2. V dropped 2 bases and J dropped 5; count of bases not matched to a gene: 3. This CDR3 comprises 16 residues. The germline V gene has CDR1 LGHDT and CDR2 YNNKEL (reference sequence). The CDR3 loop reads CASSQWGTSGNNEQFF. CDR3 DNA: TGTGCCAGCAGCCAATGGGGGACTAGCGGGAACAATGAGCAGTTCTTC.

This clonotype was counted a few times. This chain's CDR3 is CASSLFGTSNEQFF. CDR3 nucleotides: TGTGCCAGCAGTTTATTTGGGACTAGCAATGAGCAGTTCTTC. The chain uses TRBV27 and TRBJ2-1; 8 bases agree with TRBD2. The CDR3 sequence is 14 residues long. Germline CDR1 MNHEY, CDR2 SMNVEV (reference sequence). The V and J ends lost 1 base and 6 bases, in that order; junction bases with no gene match: 2.

The sample holds a few counts of this clonotype. The J gene is TRBJ2-7, the V gene TRBV5-1, with D possibly TRBD1 on 5 matching bases. Trimming cost V 0 bases and J 3 bases, with 13 bases left between them. The CDR3 has 15 amino acids. Per the germline V gene, CDR1 is SGHRS and CDR2 is YFSETQ. The CDR3 bases are TGCGCCAGCAGCTTGGTGGCAGGGCTTGGCTACGAGCAGTACTTC. Its translation: CASSLVAGLGYEQYF.

This clonotype was detected many times. The rearrangement joins TRBV6-5 to TRBJ2-1; no firm D call. CDR1 is MNHEY, CDR2 SVGAGI, per germline. Trimming cost V 10 bases and J 4 bases, with 5 bases left between them. This CDR3 contains 10 residues. The CDR3 sequence is CATFYNEQFF. The DNA for the CDR3 is TGTGCCACGTTTTACAATGAGCAGTTCTTC.

The chain recombines TRBV5-4 with TRBJ2-1; 7 bases are shared with TRBD1. Germline V lookup: CDR1 SGHNT, CDR2 YYREEE (reference sequence). V trimming: 4 bases; J trimming: 1 base; junction bases outside the gene matches: 5. CDR3 size: 15 residues. The CDR3 sequence is CASSIPGGSYNEQFF. The CDR3 bases are TGTGCCAGCAGCATTCCAGGGGGTTCCTACAATGAGCAGTTCTTC.

This clonotype was detected only a few times. The chain joins TRBV6-5 to TRBJ2-1; 11 bases agree with TRBD2. The CDR3 is 17 residues long. J lost 4 bases, V lost 0 bases, and 5 bases had no gene match. CDR1 and CDR2 (germline): MNHEY, SVGAGI. CDR3 in amino acids: CASSYSTSGDVYNEQFF. DNA for the CDR3: TGTGCCAGCAGTTACTCGACTAGCGGGGACGTATACAATGAGCAGTTCTTC.

This clonotype has more than one count but fewer than ten. The chain combines TRBV3-1 with TRBJ1-5, with D hard to call. The CDR3 loop spans 13 amino acids. V shed 4 bases and J shed 4 bases, with 8 bases lying between them. Per germline, CDR1 LGHDT and CDR2 YNNKEL (reference sequence). CDR3 sequence: CASSRTLNQPQHF. CDR3 sequence (DNA): TGTGCCAGCAGCCGTACCCTTAATCAGCCCCAGCATTTT.

A few counts support this clonotype. The J gene is TRBJ2-1, the V gene TRBV6-2 or TRBV6-3, with TRBD2 identical over 10 bases. Germline lookup yields CDR1 MNHEY and CDR2 SVGEGT. Unmatched junction bases numbered 12, after V lost 6 bases and J lost 4 bases. This CDR3 spans 17 amino acids. The CDR3 DNA follows: TGTGCCAGCAGAACCCTCCTAGCGGGAGAAACGTACAATGAGCAGTTCTTC. Its protein product is CASRTLLAGETYNEQFF.

This chain connects TRBV19 to TRBJ2-1; 9 bases are shared with TRBD2. The CDR3 is made up of 15 amino acids. V lost 5 bases and J lost 2; bases outside the gene matches: 4. The germline V gene has CDR1 LNHDA and CDR2 SQIVND (reference sequence). The CDR3 coding sequence is TGTGCCAGTAGTTTGAGCGGGAGGACCTACAATGAGCAGTTCTTC. Amino acid sequence: CASSLSGRTYNEQFF.

The chain links TRBV27 to TRBJ2-3; the D gene could be TRBD1 or TRBD2 (5 bases each). Trimming took 5 bases from V and 4 from J, leaving 13 bases between them. Germline V CDR1 and CDR2: MNHEY, SMNVEV (reference sequence). The CDR3 runs 14 residues. CDR3 protein: CASSPGPMSDTQYF. DNA for the CDR3: TGTGCCAGCAGTCCGGGACCTATGTCAGATACGCAGTATTTT.

There are many counts of this clonotype. The chain couples TRBV27 to TRBJ1-1, with 7 bases matching TRBD1. The CDR3 sequence is 16 residues long. The germline V gene has CDR1 MNHEY and CDR2 SMNVEV (reference sequence). V dropped 7 bases and J dropped 1; count of bases not matched to a gene: 12. The CDR3 protein is CASTPTGSLENTEAFF. Here the CDR3 DNA reads TGTGCCAGCACCCCGACAGGGTCGTTGGAGAACACTGAAGCTTTCTTT.

There are many counts of this clonotype. J is TRBJ2-1 and V is TRBV12-3 or TRBV12-4; D is perhaps TRBD2 (6 bases). This CDR3 is built from 14 residues. Deletions cut 4 bases from V and 0 bases from J, with 7 bases between. The DNA for the CDR3 is TGTGCCAGCAGTTACGGGAGCTCCTACAATGAGCAGTTCTTC. Translated: CASSYGSSYNEQFF.

The chain carries TRBV7-3 and TRBJ2-7; D is perhaps TRBD1 (5 bases). Looked up from germline, CDR1 is SGHTA and CDR2 is FQGTGA. With 1 base removed from V and 3 bases from J, the gap between germline ends came to 16 bases. The CDR3 consists of 16 residues. The CDR3 sequence: CASSLRYRTPFYEQYF. CDR3 sequence (DNA): TGTGCCAGCAGCTTAAGGTACCGGACACCGTTCTACGAGCAGTACTTC.

The V gene is TRBV12-3 or TRBV12-4, the J gene TRBJ2-1, with a tentative D call TRBD1 (6 bases). With 7 bases removed from V and 9 bases from J, the gap between germline ends came to 16 bases. The CDR3 is 13 residues long. DNA for the CDR3: TGTGCCAGCACCCGAGGGGGAGTTCGTGAGCAGTTCTTC. This translates into CASTRGGVREQFF.

This clonotype came up a few times. This chain uses TRBV5-1 with TRBJ2-7; 8 bases align to TRBD1. Germline loops: CDR1 SGHRS, CDR2 YFSETQ. The CDR3 is 14 amino acids. J lost 7 bases, V lost 7 bases, and 13 bases had no gene match. CDR3 region: CASFEVQGAEEQYF. In DNA form, the CDR3 reads TGCGCCAGCTTCGAGGTGCAGGGGGCAGAGGAGCAGTACTTC.

The genes are TRBV3-1 and TRBJ2-2; the match to TRBD1 covers 10 bases. Trimming at V came to 3 bases and at J to 4 bases, leaving 17 bases not matched to a gene. Looked up from germline, CDR1 is LGHDT and CDR2 is YNNKEL (reference sequence). The CDR3 runs 20 residues. Here the CDR3 DNA reads TGTGCCAGCAGCCACCCCTTCGGGACAGGGGCGTTCTTTGGCACCGGGGAGCTGTTTTTT. Translation gives CASSHPFGTGAFFGTGELFF. Supplemented by reference TRBV3-1 and TRBJ2-2, the full variable domain reads DTAVSQTPKYLVTQMGNDKSIKCEQNLGHDTMYWYKQDSKKFLKIMFSYNNKELIINETVPNRFSPKSPDKAHLNLHINSLELGDSAVYFCASSHPFGTGAFFGTGELFFGEGSRLTVL.

The genes are TRBV28 and TRBJ2-1; TRBD1 aligns across 9 bases. V was clipped by 6 bases and J by 7 bases; unmatched bases: 10. Germline values: CDR1 MDHEN, CDR2 SYDVKM. This CDR3 is built from 15 residues. In DNA form, the CDR3 reads TGTGCCAGCAGCCCTGGGACAGGGAGAATGAATGAGCAGTTCTTC. Protein: CASSPGTGRMNEQFF.

The table lists this clonotype with many counts. The genes are TRBV20-1 and TRBJ2-1; TRBD2 matches at 13 bases. Looked up from germline, CDR1 is DFQATT and CDR2 is SNEGSKA (reference sequence). This CDR3 is 13 amino acids long. The CDR3 sequence is CSGTSGTYNEQFF. The CDR3 DNA reads as TGCAGCGGGACTAGCGGGACCTACAATGAGCAGTTCTTC.

In regard to this clonotype: It may be a read error: a sequence one base away is much more abundant. The V call is TRBV28, the J call TRBJ1-1, with D uncertain. Germline V lookup: CDR1 MDHEN, CDR2 SYDVKM. The V end was cut by 6 bases, the J end by 3 bases, with 14 bases between. The CDR3 covers 14 residues. Here the CDR3 DNA reads TGTGCCAGCAGATTGTTGGAGGGAGACACTGAAGCTTTCTTT. It codes for CASRLLEGDTEAFF.

This chain connects TRBV3-1 to TRBJ1-6, with 7 bases aligning to TRBD1. This CDR3 spans 16 amino acids. Trimming removed 5 bases from V and 9 bases from J; junction bases left unmatched: 13. Per germline, CDR1 LGHDT and CDR2 YNNKEL (reference sequence). This CDR3 is CASSGPVTGAVSPLHF. CDR3 DNA: TGTGCCAGCAGCGGACCCGTCACAGGGGCGGTTTCACCCCTCCACTTT.

Here the CDR3 DNA reads TGCAGCGTTTTCGGACCGAGCTCCTACGAGCAGTACTTC. Encoded protein: CSVFGPSSYEQYF. The J gene is TRBJ2-7, the V gene TRBV29-1, with no clear D. V lost 5 bases, J lost 0 bases, and 11 bases lay in between. The CDR3 is made up of 13 amino acids. The germline gives CDR1 SQVTM, CDR2 ANQGSEA.

This clonotype was detected once. V is TRBV19 and J is TRBJ1-1; no definite D call. CDR1 and CDR2 (germline): LNHDA, SQIVND (reference sequence). Trimming cost V 3 bases and J 4 bases, with 12 bases left between them. The CDR3 consists of 14 residues. CDR3 amino acids: CASSMEGEGTEAFF. DNA for the CDR3: TGTGCCAGTAGTATGGAGGGCGAGGGCACTGAAGCTTTCTTT.